Described below is a single TCR beta chain sequence and its context. What it binds is not known. This sample was included in a study of T cell repertoires in cytomegalovirus infection. Study-wide background: Selected CMV epitopes included recently identified HLA-C-restricted ones as well as well-studied HLA-B-restricted ones. Indicated by public TCR beta signatures were CMV infection and matching HLA type.

TCRdb reprocessed the reads via MiXCR and lists one record per CDR3 protein. Here the sample spans approximately 910,000 distinct CDR3 sequences, around 30% being singletons. General study points: The ex vivo response was dominated by HLA-C-restricted CMV-specific TCR beta clonotypes.

V gave up 5 bases and J gave up 0 bases, with 7 bases separating them. The CDR3 length is 13 residues. Germline V lookup: CDR1 SEHNR, CDR2 FQNEAQ (reference sequence). The source of this sequence is a human donor in good health (CMV status not recorded). Some clones in this sample may be carry-over from other donors' samples. V and J are TRBV7-9 and TRBJ2-5; D is ambiguous. The specimen comprised cultured CD8+ T cells from PBMCs, sampled from culture after CMV antigen stimulation. The CDR3 reads CASSIPYQETQYF. Here the CDR3 DNA reads TGTGCCAGCAGCATACCGTACCAAGAGACCCAGTACTTC. Filled out from reference TRBV7-9 and TRBJ2-5, the complete variable domain reads DTGVSQNPRHKITKRGQNVTFRCDPISEHNRLYWYRQTLGQGPEFLTYFQNEAQLEKSRLLSDRFSAERPKGSFSTLEIQRTEQGDSAMYLCASSIPYQETQYFGPGTRLLVL.